This T cell receptor beta chain was documented in a study of CD8 T cells in ankylosing spondylitis. General observations from the study: In synovial fluid and blood from reactive arthritis, some motif variants were previously reported. Significantly higher representation of disease-linked clones was reported for matched ankylosing spondylitis synovial fluid.

Quantitative 5'-RACE with molecular barcodes was used to make the TCR beta libraries. TCRdb re-called the 5' RACE reads through MiXCR, storing one row per CDR3 protein. Of some 140,000 distinct CDR3 sequences listed, roughly 6.6% are singletons. The table lists this clonotype with many counts. Its antigen is unknown. From germline, CDR1 is LGHDT and CDR2 YNNKEL (reference sequence). The ends were cut back, 1 base at V and 4 bases at J, with 4 bases in the middle. The CDR3 is 12 amino acids. The chain employs TRBV3-1 and TRBJ2-5; D ambiguous. The material sequenced was blood, either unsorted or a sorted T cell fraction (not recorded which). This TCR was recovered from a female donor with ankylosing spondylitis or in good health (not recorded which). The CDR3 DNA follows: TGTGCCAGCAGCCAAGTAACAGAGACCCAGTACTTC. Translation gives CASSQVTETQYF.